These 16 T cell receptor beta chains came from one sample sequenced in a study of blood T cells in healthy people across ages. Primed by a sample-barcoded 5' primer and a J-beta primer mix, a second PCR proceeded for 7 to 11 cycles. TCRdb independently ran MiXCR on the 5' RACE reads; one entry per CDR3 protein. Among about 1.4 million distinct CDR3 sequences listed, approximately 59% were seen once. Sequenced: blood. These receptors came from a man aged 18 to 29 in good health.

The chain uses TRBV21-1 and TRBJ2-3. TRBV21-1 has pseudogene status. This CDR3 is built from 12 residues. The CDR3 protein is CASSKREDTQYF. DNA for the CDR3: TGTGCCAGCAGCAAAAGGGAAGATACGCAGTATTTT.

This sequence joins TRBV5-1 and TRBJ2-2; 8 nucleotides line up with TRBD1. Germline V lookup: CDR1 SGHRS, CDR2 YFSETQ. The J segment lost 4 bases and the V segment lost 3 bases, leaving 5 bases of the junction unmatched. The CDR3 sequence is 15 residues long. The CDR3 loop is CASSSGTGVTGELFF. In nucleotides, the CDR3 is TGCGCCAGCAGCTCGGGGACAGGAGTCACCGGGGAGCTGTTTTTT.

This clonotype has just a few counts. Written as DNA, the CDR3 is TGTGCCAGCAGGGTACTAGCGGTCCAGTACTTC. Amino acid sequence: CASRVLAVQYF. This rearrangement joins TRBV2 to TRBJ2-7; the match to TRBD2 covers 8 bases. The ends lost 6 bases at V and 10 bases at J; junction bases unmatched: 5. The V gene's germline CDR1 is SNHLY and CDR2 FYNNEI. CDR3 length: 11 amino acids. The full variable domain, with the rest looked up from reference TRBV2 and TRBJ2-7, is EPEVTQTPSHQVTQMGQEVILRCVPISNHLYFYWYRQILGQKVEFLVSFYNNEISEKSEIFDDQFSVERPDGSNFTLKIRSTKLEDSAMYFCASRVLAVQYFGPGTRLTVT.

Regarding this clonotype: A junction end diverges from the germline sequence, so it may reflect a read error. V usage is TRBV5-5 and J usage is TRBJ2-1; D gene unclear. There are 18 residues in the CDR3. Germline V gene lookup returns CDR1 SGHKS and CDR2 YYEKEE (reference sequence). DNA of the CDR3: TGTGCCAGCAGCCTTTCCGATGGGCCGGCAAGGCCCTACAGTGAGCAGTTCTTC. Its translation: CASSLSDGPARPYSEQFF. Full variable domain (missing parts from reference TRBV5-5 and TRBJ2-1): DAGVTQSPTHLIKTRGQQVTLRCSPISGHKSVSWYQQVLGQGPQFIFQYYEKEERGRGNFPDRFSARQFPNYSSELNVNALLLGDSALYLCASSLSDGPARPYSEQFFGPGTRLTVL.

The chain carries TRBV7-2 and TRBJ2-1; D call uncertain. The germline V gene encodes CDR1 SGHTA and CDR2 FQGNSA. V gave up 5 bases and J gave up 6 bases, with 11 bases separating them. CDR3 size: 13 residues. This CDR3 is CASSRTNLNEQFF. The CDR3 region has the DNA TGTGCCAGCAGCCGAACCAACCTCAATGAGCAGTTCTTC.

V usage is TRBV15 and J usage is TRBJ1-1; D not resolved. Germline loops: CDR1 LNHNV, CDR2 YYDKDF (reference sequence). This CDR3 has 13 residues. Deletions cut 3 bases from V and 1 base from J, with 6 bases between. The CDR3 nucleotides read TGTGCCACCAGCAGGACTGAGAACACTGAAGCTTTCTTT. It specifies CATSRTENTEAFF.

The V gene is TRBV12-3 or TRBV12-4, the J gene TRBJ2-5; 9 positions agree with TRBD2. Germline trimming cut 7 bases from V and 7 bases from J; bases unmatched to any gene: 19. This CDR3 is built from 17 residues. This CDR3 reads CASTAVGTSLPRGTQYF. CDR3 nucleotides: TGTGCCAGCACTGCCGTGGGGACTAGCCTTCCCCGCGGGACCCAGTACTTC.

This CDR3 is CSVVMQYF. The CDR3 nucleotides read TGCAGCGTGGTAATGCAGTACTTC. The genes are TRBV29-1 and TRBJ2-7; unclear D gene. The CDR3 is 8 amino acids. V lost 6 bases and J lost 9, with 6 bases in between. CDR1 SQVTM and CDR2 ANQGSEA come from the germline V gene.

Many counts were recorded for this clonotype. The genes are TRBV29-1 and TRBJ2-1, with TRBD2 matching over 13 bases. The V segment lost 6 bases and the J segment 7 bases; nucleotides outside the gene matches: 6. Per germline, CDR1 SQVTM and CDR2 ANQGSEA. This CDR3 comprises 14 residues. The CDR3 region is CSVRTSGGWNEQFF. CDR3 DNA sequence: TGCAGCGTCAGGACTAGCGGGGGTTGGAATGAGCAGTTCTTC.

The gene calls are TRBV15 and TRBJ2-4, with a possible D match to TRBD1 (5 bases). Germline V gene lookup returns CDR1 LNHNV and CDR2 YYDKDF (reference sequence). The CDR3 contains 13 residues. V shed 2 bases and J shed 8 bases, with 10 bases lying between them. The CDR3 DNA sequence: TGTGCCACCAGCAGAACAGGTTGGGACATTCAGTACTTC. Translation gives CATSRTGWDIQYF.

CDR3 protein: CASSQWIDQPQHF. In nucleotides, the CDR3 is TGCGCCAGCAGCCAGTGGATAGATCAGCCCCAGCATTTT. The V call is TRBV4-1, the J call TRBJ1-5, with D unresolved. Trimming cost V 3 bases and J 5 bases, with 8 bases left between them. Germline V gives CDR1 MGHRA, CDR2 YSYEKL. CDR3 length: 13 amino acids.

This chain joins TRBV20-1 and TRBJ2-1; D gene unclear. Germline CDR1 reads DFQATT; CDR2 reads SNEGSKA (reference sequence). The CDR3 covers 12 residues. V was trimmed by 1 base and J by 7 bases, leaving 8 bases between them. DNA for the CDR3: TGCAGTGCTAGAGTACTATGGAATGAGCAGTTCTTC. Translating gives CSARVLWNEQFF.

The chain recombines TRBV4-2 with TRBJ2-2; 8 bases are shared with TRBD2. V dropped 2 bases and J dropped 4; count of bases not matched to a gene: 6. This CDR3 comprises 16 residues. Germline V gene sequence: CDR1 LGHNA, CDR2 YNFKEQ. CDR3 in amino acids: CASSQHSGDGTGELFF. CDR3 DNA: TGTGCCAGCAGCCAACATAGCGGGGACGGCACCGGGGAGCTGTTTTTT.

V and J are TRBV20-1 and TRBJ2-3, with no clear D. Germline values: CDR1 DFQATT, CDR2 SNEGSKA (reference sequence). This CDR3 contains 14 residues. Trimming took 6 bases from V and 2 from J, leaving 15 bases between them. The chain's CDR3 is CSARDPVDTDTQYF. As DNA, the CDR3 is TGCAGTGCCCGTGACCCGGTTGACACAGATACGCAGTATTTT.

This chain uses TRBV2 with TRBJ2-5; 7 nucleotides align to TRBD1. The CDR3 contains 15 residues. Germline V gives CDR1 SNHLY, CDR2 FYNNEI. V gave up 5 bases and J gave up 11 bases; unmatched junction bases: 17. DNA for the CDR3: TGTGCCAGCAGTTCAAAGACAGGGAGCCTCCAAGAGCAGTACTTC. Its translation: CASSSKTGSLQEQYF.

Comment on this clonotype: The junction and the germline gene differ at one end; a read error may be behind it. For the CDR3, the DNA is TGCAGCGTTGAAGCTGAAGCTGTCTTT. Its protein is CSVEAEAVF. This rearrangement joins TRBV29-1 to TRBJ1-1; D uncertain. CDR1 is SQVTM and CDR2 is ANQGSEA in the germline V gene. This CDR3 contains 9 residues. Full variable domain (missing parts from reference TRBV29-1 and TRBJ1-1): SAVISQKPSRDICQRGTSLTIQCQVDSQVTMMFWYRQQPGQSLTLIATANQGSEATYESGFVIDKFPISRPNLTFSTLTVSNMSPEDSSIYLCSVEAEAVFGQGTRLTVV.